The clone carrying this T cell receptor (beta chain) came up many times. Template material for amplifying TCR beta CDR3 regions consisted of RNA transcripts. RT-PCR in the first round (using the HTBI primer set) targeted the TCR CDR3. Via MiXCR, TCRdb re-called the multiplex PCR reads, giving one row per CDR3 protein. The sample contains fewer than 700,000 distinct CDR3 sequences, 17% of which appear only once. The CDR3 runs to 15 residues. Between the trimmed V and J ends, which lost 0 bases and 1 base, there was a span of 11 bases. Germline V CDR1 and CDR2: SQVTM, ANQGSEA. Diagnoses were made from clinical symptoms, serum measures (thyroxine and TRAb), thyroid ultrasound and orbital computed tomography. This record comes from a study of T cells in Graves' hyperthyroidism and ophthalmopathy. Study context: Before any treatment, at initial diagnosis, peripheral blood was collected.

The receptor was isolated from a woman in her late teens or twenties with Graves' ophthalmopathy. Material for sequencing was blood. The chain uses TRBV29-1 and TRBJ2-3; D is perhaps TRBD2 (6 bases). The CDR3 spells CSVEDSGGRTDTQYF. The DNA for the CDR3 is TGCAGCGTTGAAGATAGCGGAGGGCGCACAGATACGCAGTATTTT.